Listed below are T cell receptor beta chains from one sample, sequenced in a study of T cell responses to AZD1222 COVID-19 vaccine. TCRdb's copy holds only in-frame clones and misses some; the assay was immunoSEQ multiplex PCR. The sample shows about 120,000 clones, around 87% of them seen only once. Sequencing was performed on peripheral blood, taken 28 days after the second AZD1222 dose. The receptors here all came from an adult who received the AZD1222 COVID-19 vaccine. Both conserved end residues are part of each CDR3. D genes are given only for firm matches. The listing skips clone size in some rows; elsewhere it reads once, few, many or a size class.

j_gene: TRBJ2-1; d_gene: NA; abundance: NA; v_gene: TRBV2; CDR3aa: CASIFGVVYNEQFF; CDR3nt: TGTGCCAGCATATTTGGAGTCGTATACAATGAGCAGTTCTTC
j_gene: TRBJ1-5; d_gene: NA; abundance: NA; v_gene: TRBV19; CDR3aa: CASSIATAGDQPQHF; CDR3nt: TGTGCCAGTAGTATCGCTACGGCGGGGGATCAGCCCCAGCATTTT
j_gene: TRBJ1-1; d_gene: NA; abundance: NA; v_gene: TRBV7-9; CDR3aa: CASSDDHSRGGTEAFF; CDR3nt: TGTGCCAGCAGCGACGACCACTCCAGGGGAGGCACTGAAGCTTTCTTT
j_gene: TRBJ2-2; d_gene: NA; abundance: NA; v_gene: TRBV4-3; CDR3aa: CASSQDRLNTGELFF; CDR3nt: TGCGCCAGCAGCCAAGATCGCCTCAACACCGGGGAGCTGTTTTTT
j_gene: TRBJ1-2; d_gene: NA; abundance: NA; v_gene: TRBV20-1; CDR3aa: CSAKMPHGYTF; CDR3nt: TGCAGTGCTAAGATGCCCCATGGCTACACCTTC
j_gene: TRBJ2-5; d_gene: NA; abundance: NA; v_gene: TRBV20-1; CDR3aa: CSASTEGVAQYF; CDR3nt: TGCAGTGCTAGTACGGAGGGGGTGGCCCAGTACTTC
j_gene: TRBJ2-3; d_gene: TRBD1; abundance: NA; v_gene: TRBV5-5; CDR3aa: CASSWTGGVSDTQYF; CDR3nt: TGTGCCAGCAGCTGGACAGGGGGCGTCTCAGATACGCAGTATTTT
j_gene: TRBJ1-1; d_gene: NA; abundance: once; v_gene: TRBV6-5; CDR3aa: CASSYGPVRATEAFF; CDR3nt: TGTGCCAGCAGTTACGGTCCTGTCCGGGCCACTGAAGCTTTCTTT
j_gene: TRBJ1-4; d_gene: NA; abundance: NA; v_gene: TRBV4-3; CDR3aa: CASSRSPDSGEKLFF; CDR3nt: TGCGCCAGCAGCCGCAGCCCGGACTCGGGGGAAAAACTGTTTTTT
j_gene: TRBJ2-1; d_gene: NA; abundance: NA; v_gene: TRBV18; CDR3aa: CASSPILASSYNEQFF; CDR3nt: TGTGCCAGCTCACCCATACTAGCCAGCTCCTACAATGAGCAGTTCTTC
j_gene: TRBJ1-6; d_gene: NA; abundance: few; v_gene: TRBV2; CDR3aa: CASSVGFGNSPLHF; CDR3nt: TGTGCCAGCAGTGTAGGGTTCGGCAATTCACCCCTCCACTTT
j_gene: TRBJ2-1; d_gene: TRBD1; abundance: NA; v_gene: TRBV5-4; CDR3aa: CASSLGGGAYNEQFF; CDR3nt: TGTGCCAGCAGCTTGGGAGGGGGCGCCTACAATGAGCAGTTCTTC
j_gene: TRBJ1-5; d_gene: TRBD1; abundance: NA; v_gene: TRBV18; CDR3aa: CASSPWGQGARQPQHF; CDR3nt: TGTGCCAGCTCACCTTGGGGACAGGGGGCAAGACAGCCCCAGCATTTT
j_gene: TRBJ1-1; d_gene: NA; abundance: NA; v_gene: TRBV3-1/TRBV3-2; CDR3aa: CASSPRHHNTEAFF; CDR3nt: TGTGCCAGCAGCCCGAGACACCACAACACTGAAGCTTTCTTT
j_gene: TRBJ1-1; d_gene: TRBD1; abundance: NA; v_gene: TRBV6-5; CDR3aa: CASSLQGATEAFF; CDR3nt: TGTGCCAGCAGCTTACAGGGGGCCACTGAAGCTTTCTTT
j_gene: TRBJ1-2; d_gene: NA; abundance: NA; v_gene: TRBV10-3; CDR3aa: CAIRSARGTEGSSGYTF; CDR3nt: TGTGCCATCAGATCCGCCCGGGGGACGGAGGGATCCAGCGGCTACACCTTC
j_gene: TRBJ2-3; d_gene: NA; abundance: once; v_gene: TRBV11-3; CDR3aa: CASSIDGYTQYF; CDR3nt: TGTGCCAGCAGCATTGACGGATATACGCAGTATTTT
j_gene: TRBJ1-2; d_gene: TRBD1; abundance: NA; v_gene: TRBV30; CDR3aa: CARQGQGNYGYTF; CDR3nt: TGTGCCCGGCAGGGACAGGGGAACTATGGCTACACCTTC
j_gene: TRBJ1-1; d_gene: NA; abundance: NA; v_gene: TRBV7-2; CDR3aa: CASSLFSAENTEAFF; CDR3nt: TGTGCCAGCAGCTTATTCTCGGCAGAGAACACTGAAGCTTTCTTT
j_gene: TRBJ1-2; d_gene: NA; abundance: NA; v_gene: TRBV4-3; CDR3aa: CASSQDPSPGEGYGYTF; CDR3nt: TGCGCCAGCAGCCAAGATCCGTCGCCCGGGGAGGGCTATGGCTACACCTTC
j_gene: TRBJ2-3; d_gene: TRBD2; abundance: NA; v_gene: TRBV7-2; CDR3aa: CASSSGLAGGTDTQYF; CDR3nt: TGTGCCAGCAGCTCGGGACTAGCGGGGGGCACAGATACGCAGTATTTT
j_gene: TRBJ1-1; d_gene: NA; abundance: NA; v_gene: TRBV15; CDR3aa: CATSRDGSGTEAFF; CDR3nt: TGTGCCACCAGCAGAGATGGGAGTGGCACTGAAGCTTTCTTT
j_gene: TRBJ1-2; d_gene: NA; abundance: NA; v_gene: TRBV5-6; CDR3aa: CASSSRHVYGYTF; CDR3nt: TGTGCCAGCAGCTCGCGACATGTTTATGGCTACACCTTC
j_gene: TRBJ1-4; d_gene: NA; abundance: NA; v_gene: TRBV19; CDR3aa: CASPDATNEKLFF; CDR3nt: TGTGCCAGCCCAGATGCAACTAATGAAAAACTGTTTTTT
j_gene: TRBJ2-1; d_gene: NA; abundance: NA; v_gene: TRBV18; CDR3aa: CASSPSERSYNEQFF; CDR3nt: TGTGCCAGCTCACCATCAGAGCGCTCCTACAATGAGCAGTTCTTC
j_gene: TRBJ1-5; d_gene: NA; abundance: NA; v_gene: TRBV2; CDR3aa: CASSDSRGNQPQHF; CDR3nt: TGTGCCAGCAGTGATAGCAGGGGAAATCAGCCCCAGCATTTT
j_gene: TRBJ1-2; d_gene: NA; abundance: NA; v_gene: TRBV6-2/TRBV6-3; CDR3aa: CASSFDWGILGYTF; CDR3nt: TGTGCCAGCAGTTTCGACTGGGGCATATTAGGCTACACCTTC
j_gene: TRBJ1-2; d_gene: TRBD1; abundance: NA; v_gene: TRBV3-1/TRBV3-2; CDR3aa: CASSLVDRGNYGYTF; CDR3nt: TGTGCCAGCAGCCTCGTAGACAGGGGCAACTATGGCTACACCTTC
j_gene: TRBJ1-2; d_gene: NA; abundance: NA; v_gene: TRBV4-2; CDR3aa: CASNAEAAGPPAGGYTF; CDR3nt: TGTGCCAGCAACGCGGAAGCCGCGGGACCCCCGGCCGGTGGCTACACCTTC
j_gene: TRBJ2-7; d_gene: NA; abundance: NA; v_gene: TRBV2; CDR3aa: CASSRNNYEQYF; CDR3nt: TGTGCCAGCAGTAGGAACAACTACGAGCAGTACTTC
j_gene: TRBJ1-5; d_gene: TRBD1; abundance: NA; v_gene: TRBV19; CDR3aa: CASSRVTGTGGYYSNQPQHF; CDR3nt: TGTGCCAGTAGTAGAGTAACCGGGACAGGGGGGTACTATAGCAATCAGCCCCAGCATTTT
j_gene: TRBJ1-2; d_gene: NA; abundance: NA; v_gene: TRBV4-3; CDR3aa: CASSQDLQVGYTF; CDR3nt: TGCGCCAGCAGCCAAGATCTTCAGGTTGGCTACACCTTC
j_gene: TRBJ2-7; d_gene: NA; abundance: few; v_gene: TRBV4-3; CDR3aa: CASSQDGAYEQYF; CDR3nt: TGCGCCAGCAGCCAAGATGGAGCCTACGAGCAGTACTTC
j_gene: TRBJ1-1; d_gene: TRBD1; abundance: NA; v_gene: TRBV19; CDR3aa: CASSIQGGPDTEAFF; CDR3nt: TGTGCCAGTAGTATCCAAGGGGGCCCCGACACTGAAGCTTTCTTT
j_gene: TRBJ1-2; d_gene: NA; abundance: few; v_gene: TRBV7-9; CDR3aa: CASSLVGGYGYTF; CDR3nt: TGTGCCAGCAGCTTAGTCGGGGGTTATGGCTACACCTTC
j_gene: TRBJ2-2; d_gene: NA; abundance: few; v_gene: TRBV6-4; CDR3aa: CASSDEGSTGELFF; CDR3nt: TGTGCCAGCAGTGACGAGGGTTCCACCGGGGAGCTGTTTTTT
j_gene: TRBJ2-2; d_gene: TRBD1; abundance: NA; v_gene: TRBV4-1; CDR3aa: CASSRVGQGTGELFF; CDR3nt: TGCGCCAGCAGCCGGGTGGGACAGGGGACCGGGGAGCTGTTTTTT
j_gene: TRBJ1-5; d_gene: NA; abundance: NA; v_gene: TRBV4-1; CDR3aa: CASSQGDRRQPQHF; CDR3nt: TGCGCCAGCAGCCAAGGAGACAGGCGCCAGCCCCAGCATTTT
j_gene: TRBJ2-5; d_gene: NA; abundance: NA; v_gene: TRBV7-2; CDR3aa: CASSLGAGRETQYF; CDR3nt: TGTGCCAGCAGCTTAGGAGCGGGTAGAGAGACCCAGTACTTC
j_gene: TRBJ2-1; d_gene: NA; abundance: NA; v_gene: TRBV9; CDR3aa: CASSPRWEHNEQFF; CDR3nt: TGTGCCAGCAGCCCCCGGTGGGAGCACAATGAGCAGTTCTTC
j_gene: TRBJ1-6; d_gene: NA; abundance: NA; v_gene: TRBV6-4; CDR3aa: CASREGHRNSPLHF; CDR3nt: TGTGCCAGCAGGGAGGGACATCGGAATTCACCCCTCCACTTT
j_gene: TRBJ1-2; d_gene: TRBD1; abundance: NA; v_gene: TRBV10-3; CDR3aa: CAISDGQGDFGYTF; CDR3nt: TGTGCCATCAGTGATGGACAGGGTGATTTCGGCTACACCTTC
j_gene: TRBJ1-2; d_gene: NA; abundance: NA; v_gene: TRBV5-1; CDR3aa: CASSPSVGDGYTF; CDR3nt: TGCGCCAGCAGCCCAAGCGTGGGGGATGGCTACACCTTC
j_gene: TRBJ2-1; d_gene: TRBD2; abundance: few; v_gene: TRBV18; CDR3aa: CASSPARGGYRSYNEQFF; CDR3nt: TGTGCCAGCTCACCAGCTCGGGGGGGCTATCGGTCCTACAATGAGCAGTTCTTC
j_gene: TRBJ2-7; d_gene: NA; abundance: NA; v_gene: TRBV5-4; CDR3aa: CASSLGPSTYEQYF; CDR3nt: TGTGCCAGCAGCCTAGGACCGAGTACCTACGAGCAGTACTTC
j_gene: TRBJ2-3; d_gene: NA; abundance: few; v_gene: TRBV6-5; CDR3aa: CASSYSLLGADTQYF; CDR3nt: TGTGCCAGCAGTTACTCGTTATTAGGGGCAGATACGCAGTATTTT
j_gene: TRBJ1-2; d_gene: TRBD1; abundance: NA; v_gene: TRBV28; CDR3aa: CASKTDRGLYGYTF; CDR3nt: TGTGCCAGCAAAACTGACAGGGGTCTTTATGGCTACACCTTC
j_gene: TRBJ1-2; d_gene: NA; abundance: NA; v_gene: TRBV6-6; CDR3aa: CASSRPGQGNGYTF; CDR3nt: TGTGCCAGCAGTCGCCCTGGCCAGGGCAATGGCTACACCTTC
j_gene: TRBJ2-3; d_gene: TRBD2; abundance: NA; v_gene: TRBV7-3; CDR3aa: CASGLAGGTDTQYF; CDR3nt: TGTGCCAGCGGACTAGCGGGGGGCACAGATACGCAGTATTTT
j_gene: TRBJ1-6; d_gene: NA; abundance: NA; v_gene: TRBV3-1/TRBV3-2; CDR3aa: CASSLRDTNSPLHF; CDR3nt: TGTGCCAGCAGCCTCCGGGACACTAATTCACCCCTCCACTTT
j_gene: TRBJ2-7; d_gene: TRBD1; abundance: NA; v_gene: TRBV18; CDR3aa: CASSPTTGEYEQYF; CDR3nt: TGTGCCAGCTCACCGACGACAGGGGAATACGAGCAGTACTTC
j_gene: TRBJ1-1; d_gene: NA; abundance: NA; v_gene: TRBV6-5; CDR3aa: CASIGQYTEAFF; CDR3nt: TGTGCCAGCATCGGACAGTACACTGAAGCTTTCTTT
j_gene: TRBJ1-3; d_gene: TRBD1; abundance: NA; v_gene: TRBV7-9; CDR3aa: CLGQGSPSGNTIYF; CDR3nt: TGCTTGGGACAGGGGTCCCCCTCTGGAAACACCATATATTTT
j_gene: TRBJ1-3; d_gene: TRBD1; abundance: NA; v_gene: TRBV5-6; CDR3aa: CASSLDGRGLGNTIYF; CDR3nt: TGTGCCAGCAGCTTGGACGGCAGGGGGCTAGGAAACACCATATATTTT